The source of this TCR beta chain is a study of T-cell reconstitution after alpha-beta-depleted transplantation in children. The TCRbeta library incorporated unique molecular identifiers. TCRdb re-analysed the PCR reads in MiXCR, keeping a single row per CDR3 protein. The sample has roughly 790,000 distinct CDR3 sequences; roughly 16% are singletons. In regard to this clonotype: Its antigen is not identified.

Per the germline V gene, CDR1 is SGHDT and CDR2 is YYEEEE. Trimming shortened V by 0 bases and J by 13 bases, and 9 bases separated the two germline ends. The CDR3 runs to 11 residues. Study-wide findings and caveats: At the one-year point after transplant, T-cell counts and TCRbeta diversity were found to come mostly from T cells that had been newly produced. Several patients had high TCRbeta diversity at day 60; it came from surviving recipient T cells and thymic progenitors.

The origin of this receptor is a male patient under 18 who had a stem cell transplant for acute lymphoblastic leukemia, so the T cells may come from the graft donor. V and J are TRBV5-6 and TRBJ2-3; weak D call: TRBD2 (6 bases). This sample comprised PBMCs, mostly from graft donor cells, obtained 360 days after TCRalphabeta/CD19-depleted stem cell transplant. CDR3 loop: CASSLGGLKYF. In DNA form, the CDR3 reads TGTGCCAGCAGCTTGGGAGGACTAAAGTATTTT.